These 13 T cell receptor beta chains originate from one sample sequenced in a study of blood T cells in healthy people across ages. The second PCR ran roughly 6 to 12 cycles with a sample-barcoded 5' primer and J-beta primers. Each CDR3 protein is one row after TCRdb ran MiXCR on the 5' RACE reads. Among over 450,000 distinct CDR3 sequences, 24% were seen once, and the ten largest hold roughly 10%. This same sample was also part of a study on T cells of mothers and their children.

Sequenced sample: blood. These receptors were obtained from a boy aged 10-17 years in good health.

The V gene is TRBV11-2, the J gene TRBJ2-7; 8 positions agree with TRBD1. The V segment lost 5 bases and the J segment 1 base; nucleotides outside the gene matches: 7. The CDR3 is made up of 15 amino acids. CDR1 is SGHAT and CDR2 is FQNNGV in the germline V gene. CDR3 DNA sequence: TGTGCCAGCAGCGAGACAGGGGAAGTTTCCTACGAGCAGTACTTC. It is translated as CASSETGEVSYEQYF.

In DNA, the CDR3 is TGCAGCGGTAGAGCAAGCTCCTACAATGAGCAGTTCTTC. It is translated as CSGRASSYNEQFF. This chain connects TRBV29-1 to TRBJ2-1, with D uncertain. The CDR3 length is 13 residues. Germline V gene lookup returns CDR1 SQVTM and CDR2 ANQGSEA. The germline V and J ends were trimmed by 7 bases and 0 bases, with 10 bases remaining between them.

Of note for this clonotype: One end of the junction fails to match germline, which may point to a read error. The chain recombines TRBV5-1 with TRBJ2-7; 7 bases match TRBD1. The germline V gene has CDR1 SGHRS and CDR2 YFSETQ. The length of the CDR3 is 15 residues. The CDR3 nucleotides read TGCGCCAACAGCACAACCGGGACAGAACGCTACGAGCAGTACTTC. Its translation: CANSTTGTERYEQYF. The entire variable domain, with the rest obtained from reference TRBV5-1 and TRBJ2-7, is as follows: KAGVTQTPRYLIKTRGQQVTLSCSPISGHRSVSWYQQTPGQGLQFLFEYFSETQRNKGNFPGRFSGRQFSNSRSEMNVSTLELGDSALYLCANSTTGTERYEQYFGPGTRLTVT.

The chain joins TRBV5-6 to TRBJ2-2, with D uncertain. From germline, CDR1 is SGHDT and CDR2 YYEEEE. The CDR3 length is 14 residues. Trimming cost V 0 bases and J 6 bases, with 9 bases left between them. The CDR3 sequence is CASSLGPDAGELFF. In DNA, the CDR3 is TGTGCCAGCAGCTTGGGGCCGGACGCCGGGGAGCTGTTTTTT. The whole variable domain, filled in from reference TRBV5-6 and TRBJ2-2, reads DAGVTQSPTHLIKTRGQQVTLRCSPKSGHDTVSWYQQALGQGPQFIFQYYEEEERQRGNFPDRFSGHQFPNYSSELNVNALLLGDSALYLCASSLGPDAGELFFGEGSRLTVL.

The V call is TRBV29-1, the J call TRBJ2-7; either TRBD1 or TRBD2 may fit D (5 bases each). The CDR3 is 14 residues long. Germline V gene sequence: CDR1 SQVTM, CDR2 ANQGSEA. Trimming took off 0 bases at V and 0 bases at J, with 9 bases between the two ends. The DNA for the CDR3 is TGCAGCGTTGAAGAGGGGGTTAGCTCCTACGAGCAGTACTTC. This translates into CSVEEGVSSYEQYF.

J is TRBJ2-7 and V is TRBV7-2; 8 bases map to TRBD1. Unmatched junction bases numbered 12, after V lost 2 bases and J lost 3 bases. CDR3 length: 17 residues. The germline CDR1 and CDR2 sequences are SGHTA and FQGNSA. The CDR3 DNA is TGTGCCAGCAGCTTACCTGGACAGGGCTTCTTTAGCTACGAGCAGTACTTC. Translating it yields CASSLPGQGFFSYEQYF.

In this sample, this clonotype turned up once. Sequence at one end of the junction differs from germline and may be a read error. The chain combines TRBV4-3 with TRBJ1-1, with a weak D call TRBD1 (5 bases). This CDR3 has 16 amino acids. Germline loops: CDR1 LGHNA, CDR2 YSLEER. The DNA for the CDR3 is TGCGCCAGCAGCCAGGGGACGGGGCGGGAGAACACCGAAGCTTTCTTT. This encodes CASSQGTGRENTEAFF.

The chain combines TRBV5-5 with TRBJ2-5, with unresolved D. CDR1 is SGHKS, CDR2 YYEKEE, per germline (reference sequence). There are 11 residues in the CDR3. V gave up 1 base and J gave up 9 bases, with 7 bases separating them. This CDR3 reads CASSLSSSQYF. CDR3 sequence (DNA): TGTGCCAGCAGCTTGTCAAGCTCCCAGTACTTC. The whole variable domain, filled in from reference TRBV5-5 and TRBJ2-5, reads DAGVTQSPTHLIKTRGQQVTLRCSPISGHKSVSWYQQVLGQGPQFIFQYYEKEERGRGNFPDRFSARQFPNYSSELNVNALLLGDSALYLCASSLSSSQYFGPGTRLLVL.

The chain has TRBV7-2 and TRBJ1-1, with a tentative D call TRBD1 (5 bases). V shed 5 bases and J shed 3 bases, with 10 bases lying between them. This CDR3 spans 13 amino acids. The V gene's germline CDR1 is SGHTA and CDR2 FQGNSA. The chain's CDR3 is CASSAQGYTEAFF. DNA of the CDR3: TGTGCCAGCAGCGCTCAGGGTTACACTGAAGCTTTCTTT.

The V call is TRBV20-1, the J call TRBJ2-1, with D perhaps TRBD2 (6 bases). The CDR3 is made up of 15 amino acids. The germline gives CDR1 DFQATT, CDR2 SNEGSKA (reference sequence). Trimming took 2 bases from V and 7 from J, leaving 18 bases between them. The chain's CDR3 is CSARRGGLAPNEQFF. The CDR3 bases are TGCAGTGCTAGAAGAGGCGGGCTAGCGCCTAATGAGCAGTTCTTC.

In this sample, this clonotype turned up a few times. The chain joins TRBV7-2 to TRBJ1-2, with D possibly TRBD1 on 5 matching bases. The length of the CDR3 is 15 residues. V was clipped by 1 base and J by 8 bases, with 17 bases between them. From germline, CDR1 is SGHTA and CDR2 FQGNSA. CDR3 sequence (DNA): TGTGCCAGCAGCTTAGAGGATGGGGGGAGGATAGGCTACACCTTC. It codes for CASSLEDGGRIGYTF.

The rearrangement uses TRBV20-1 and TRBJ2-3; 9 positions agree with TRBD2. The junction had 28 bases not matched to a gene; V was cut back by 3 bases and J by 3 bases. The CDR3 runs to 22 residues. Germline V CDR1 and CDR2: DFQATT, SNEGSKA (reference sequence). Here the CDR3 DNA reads TGCAGTGCTAGCCCCCGCATGAACGGACTAGCGACCATGGGTGTTCCTACAGATACGCAGTATTTT. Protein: CSASPRMNGLATMGVPTDTQYF.

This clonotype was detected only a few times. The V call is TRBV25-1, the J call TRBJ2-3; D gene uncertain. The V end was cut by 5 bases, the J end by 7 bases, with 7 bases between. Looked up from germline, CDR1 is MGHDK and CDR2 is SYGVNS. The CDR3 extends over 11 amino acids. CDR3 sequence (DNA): TGTGCCAGCAGTCCCTGGTATACGCAGTATTTT. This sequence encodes CASSPWYTQYF.